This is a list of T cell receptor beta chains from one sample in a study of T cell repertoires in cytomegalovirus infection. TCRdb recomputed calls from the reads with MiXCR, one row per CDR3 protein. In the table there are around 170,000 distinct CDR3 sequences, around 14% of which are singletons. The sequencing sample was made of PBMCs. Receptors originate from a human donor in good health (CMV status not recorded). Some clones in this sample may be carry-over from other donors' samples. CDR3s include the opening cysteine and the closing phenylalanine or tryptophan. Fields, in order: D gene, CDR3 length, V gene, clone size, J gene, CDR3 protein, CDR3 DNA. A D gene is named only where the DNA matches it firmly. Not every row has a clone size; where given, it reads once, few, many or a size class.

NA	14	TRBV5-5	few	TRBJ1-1	CASSLALMNTEAFF	TGTGCCAGCAGCTTAGCCCTCATGAACACTGAAGCTTTCTTT
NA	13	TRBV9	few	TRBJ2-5	CASSSGNSETQYF	TGTGCCAGCAGCTCCGGGAATTCCGAGACCCAGTACTTC
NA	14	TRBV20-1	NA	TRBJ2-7	CSAREVGSSYEQYF	TGCAGTGCTAGAGAGGTCGGGAGCTCCTACGAGCAGTACTTC
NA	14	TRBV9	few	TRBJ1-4	CASTPTESREKLFF	TGTGCCAGCACCCCGACCGAATCGCGGGAAAAACTGTTTTTT
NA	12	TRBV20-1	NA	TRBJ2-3	CSARADSDTQYF	TGCAGTGCTAGAGCGGACTCAGATACGCAGTATTTT
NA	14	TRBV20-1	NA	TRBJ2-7	CSARRQGSPSEQYF	TGCAGTGCTAGGCGCCAGGGATCCCCCAGCGAGCAGTACTTC
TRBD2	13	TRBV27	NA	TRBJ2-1	CASRGGRSNEQFF	TGTGCCAGCAGGGGGGGGAGAAGTAATGAGCAGTTCTTC
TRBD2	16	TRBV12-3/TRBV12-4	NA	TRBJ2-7	CASSLRGGGSSYEQYF	TGTGCCAGCAGTTTACGGGGCGGGGGAAGCTCCTACGAGCAGTACTTC
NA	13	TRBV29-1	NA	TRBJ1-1	CSGRQVLNTEAFF	TGCAGCGGGAGACAGGTCCTGAACACTGAAGCTTTCTTT
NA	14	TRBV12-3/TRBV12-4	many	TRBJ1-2	CASRSPKSNYGYTF	TGTGCCAGCAGAAGTCCGAAGAGTAACTATGGCTACACCTTC
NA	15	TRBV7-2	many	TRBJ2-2	CASSRLGFVTGELFF	TGTGCCAGCAGCCGGCTGGGGTTTGTCACCGGGGAGCTGTTTTTT
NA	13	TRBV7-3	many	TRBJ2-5	CASSLAQQETQYF	TGTGCCAGCAGCTTGGCCCAACAAGAGACCCAGTACTTC
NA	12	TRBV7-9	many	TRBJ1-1	CASSLIGTEAFF	TGTGCCAGCAGCTTAATTGGCACTGAAGCTTTCTTT
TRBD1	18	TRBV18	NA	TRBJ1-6	CASSPTDRASSYNSPLHF	TGTGCCAGCTCACCGACAGACAGGGCGAGCTCCTATAATTCACCCCTCCACTTT
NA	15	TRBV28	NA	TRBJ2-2	CASSLGGGGPGELFF	TGTGCCAGCAGCCTCGGGGGAGGGGGCCCCGGGGAGCTGTTTTTT
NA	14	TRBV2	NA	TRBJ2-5	CASSANAVKETQYF	TGTGCCAGCAGTGCCAACGCGGTAAAAGAGACCCAGTACTTC
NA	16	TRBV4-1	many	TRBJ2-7	CASSQDSQSAAYEQYF	TGCGCCAGCAGCCAAGATAGCCAGTCAGCAGCCTACGAGCAGTACTTC
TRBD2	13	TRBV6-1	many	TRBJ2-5	CASSKTSAETQYF	TGTGCCAGCAGTAAAACTAGCGCAGAGACCCAGTACTTC
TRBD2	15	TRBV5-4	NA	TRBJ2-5	CANNLGGTREETQYF	TGTGCCAACAATTTAGGCGGGACTAGAGAAGAGACCCAGTACTTC
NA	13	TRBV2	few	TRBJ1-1	CASSEEAYTEAFF	TGTGCCAGCAGTGAAGAGGCCTACACTGAAGCTTTCTTT
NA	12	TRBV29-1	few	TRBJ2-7	CSVREERYEQYF	TGCAGCGTTAGAGAAGAAAGATACGAGCAGTACTTC
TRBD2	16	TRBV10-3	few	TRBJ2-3	CAISEPGLAGLDTQYF	TGTGCCATCAGTGAGCCGGGACTAGCGGGGTTAGATACGCAGTATTTT
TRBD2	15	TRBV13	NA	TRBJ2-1	CASSPGLASYNEQFF	TGTGCCAGCAGCCCAGGACTAGCCTCTTACAATGAGCAGTTCTTC
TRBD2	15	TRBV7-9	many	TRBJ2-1	CASGTSGRANNEQFF	TGTGCCAGCGGGACTAGCGGGAGGGCCAACAATGAGCAGTTCTTC
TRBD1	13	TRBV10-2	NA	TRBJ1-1	CASIGTANTEAFF	TGCGCCAGCATCGGGACAGCTAACACTGAAGCTTTCTTT
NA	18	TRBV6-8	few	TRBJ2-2	CASSYLRTVRANTGELFF	TGTGCCAGCAGTTACCTAAGGACAGTCCGGGCGAACACCGGGGAGCTGTTTTTT
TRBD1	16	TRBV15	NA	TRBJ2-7	CATSRDRQGLSYEQYF	TGTGCCACCAGCAGAGACAGACAGGGGCTATCCTACGAGCAGTACTTC
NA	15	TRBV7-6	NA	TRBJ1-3	CASSSGDIRESTIYF	TGTGCCAGCAGCTCCGGGGACATCCGCGAGTCCACCATATATTTT
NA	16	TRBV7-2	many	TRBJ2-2	CASSTEQLAVPGELFF	TGTGCCAGCAGCACCGAACAGTTGGCGGTCCCCGGGGAGCTGTTTTTT
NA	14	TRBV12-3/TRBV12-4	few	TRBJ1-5	CASSLAGANQPQHF	TGTGCCAGCAGTTTAGCTGGTGCGAATCAGCCCCAGCATTTT
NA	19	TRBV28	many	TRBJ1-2	CASSPSRATNLVPSYGYTF	TGTGCCAGCAGTCCCTCGAGAGCGACCAACCTCGTGCCGAGTTATGGCTACACCTTC
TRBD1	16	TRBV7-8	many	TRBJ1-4	CASSAEGAATNEKLFF	TGTGCCAGCAGCGCAGAGGGGGCAGCTACTAATGAAAAACTGTTTTTT
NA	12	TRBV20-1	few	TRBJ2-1	CSARGPHNEQFF	TGCAGTGCTAGAGGACCACACAATGAGCAGTTCTTC
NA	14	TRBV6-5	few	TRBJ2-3	CASTSGFSTDTQYF	TGTGCCAGCACGAGCGGCTTTAGCACAGATACGCAGTATTTT
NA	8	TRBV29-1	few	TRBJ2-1	CSVGFQFF	TGCAGTGTGGGGTTTCAGTTCTTC
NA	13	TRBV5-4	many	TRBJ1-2	CASSSQGAGGYTF	TGTGCCAGCAGCTCTCAGGGCGCGGGTGGCTACACCTTC
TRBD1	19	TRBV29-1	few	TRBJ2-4	CSVYGDRGRIGRTKNIQYF	TGCAGCGTTTATGGTGACAGGGGGAGGATCGGTCGAACCAAAAACATTCAGTACTTC
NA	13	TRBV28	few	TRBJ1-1	CASSPPSGTEAFF	TGTGCCAGCAGTCCGCCCTCCGGCACTGAAGCTTTCTTT
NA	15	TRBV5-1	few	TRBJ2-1	CASSPIGGSYNEQFF	TGCGCCAGCAGCCCCATCGGGGGTTCCTACAATGAGCAGTTCTTC
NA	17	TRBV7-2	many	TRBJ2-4	CASSWGGLGLNKNIQYF	TGTGCCAGCAGCTGGGGTGGACTGGGGCTAAACAAAAACATTCAGTACTTC
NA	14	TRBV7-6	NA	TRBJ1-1	CASSYAQGNTEAFF	TGTGCCAGCAGCTACGCCCAGGGGAACACTGAAGCTTTCTTT
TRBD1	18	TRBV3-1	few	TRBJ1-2	CASSQDRRQGARGYGYTF	TGTGCCAGCAGCCAAGATCGTCGACAGGGGGCGCGGGGCTATGGCTACACCTTC
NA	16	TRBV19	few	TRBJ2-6	CASSIQMLSGANVLTF	TGTGCCAGTAGTATCCAGATGCTCTCTGGGGCCAACGTCCTGACTTTC
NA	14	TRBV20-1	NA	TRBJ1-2	CSARDRTANYGYTF	TGCAGTGCTAGAGATAGGACAGCAAACTATGGCTACACCTTC
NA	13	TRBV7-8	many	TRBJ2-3	CASSYGNTDTQYF	TGTGCCAGCAGCTATGGAAACACAGATACGCAGTATTTT